This T cell receptor (beta chain) was observed in a study of T-cell memory formation after mild COVID-19. This clonotype has a handful of counts. Its antigen remains unidentified. TCRdb independently ran MiXCR on the 5' RACE reads; one entry per CDR3 protein. Of 200,000 to 300,000 distinct CDR3 sequences listed, 15% are singletons. Points from the study as a whole: Clones that shrank (day 15 to 85) were balanced CD4/CD8, whereas later expanders leaned CD4+. Some responding clones appeared in pre-infection memory, suggesting cross-reactive memory joined. Contracting CD4+ clones were located mainly in CM and EM, and CD8+ clones in EMRA. Clones from the second wave (peaking day 37) had unconfirmed SARS-CoV-2 specificity.

Trimming removed 0 bases at V and 6 bases at J, with 12 bases between. This CDR3 spans 14 amino acids. Germline V gene lookup returns CDR1 SGHRS and CDR2 YFSETQ. V is TRBV5-1 and J is TRBJ1-1; unclear D gene. Material: PBMCs or a T cell subset sorted from them (not recorded which). This sequence originates from an adult woman who had mild COVID-19 (a few samples of this study predate the infection). Cell type and time point are not known. The CDR3 sequence: CASSLALGAPEAFF. In DNA, the CDR3 is TGCGCCAGCAGCTTGGCTCTAGGTGCCCCTGAAGCTTTCTTT.